These 2 T cell receptor beta chains share one sample of origin, sequenced in a study of blood T cell repertoires in COVID-19. The data were produced by immunoSEQ multiplex PCR, yet TCRdb's version contains in-frame clones alone and is incomplete. The data contain under 70,000 clones, around nine tenths of them singletons. Sequenced sample: peripheral blood. The receptors originated from a woman aged 18-30 years with acute or convalescent COVID-19.

The sample holds a few counts of this clone. The V call is TRBV6-5, the J call TRBJ1-1; possible D gene TRBD1, 6 bases. V dropped 3 bases and J dropped 7 bases, with 12 bases sitting between them. CDR3 size: 13 residues. Germline loops: CDR1 MNHEY, CDR2 SVGAGI. The CDR3 region has the DNA TGTGCCAGCAGTTATAGGGAGGGGGGTGAAGCTTTCTTT. As protein: CASSYREGGEAFF.

V usage is TRBV19 and J usage is TRBJ1-5, with D tentatively TRBD1 (5 bases). Trimming took off 5 bases at V and 2 bases at J, with 16 bases between the two ends. The CDR3 loop spans 16 amino acids. Germline V gene sequence: CDR1 LNHDA, CDR2 SQIVND (reference sequence). CDR3 sequence reads: CASSLLAGLGNQPQHF. The CDR3 coding sequence is TGTGCCAGTAGTCTTTTGGCAGGGTTGGGCAATCAGCCCCAGCATTTT. Combining the CDR3 with reference TRBV19 and TRBJ1-5 gives the whole variable domain DGGITQSPKYLFRKEGQNVTLSCEQNLNHDAMYWYRQDPGQGLRLIYYSQIVNDFQKGDIAEGYSVSREKKESFPLTVTSAQKNPTAFYLCASSLLAGLGNQPQHFGDGTRLSIL.